What follows are 8 T cell receptor beta chains derived from one specimen sequenced in a study of brain T cells in children with intractable seizures. Assay used: immunoSEQ multiplex PCR; TCRdb lists only in-frame clones, some missing. The profile shows 60,000 to 85,000 clones, about 92% of them singletons. The material sequenced was peripheral blood, taken at surgery. Receptors were obtained from a boy under two years old with tuberous sclerosis and intractable seizures.

Remarks on this clone: The junction differs from germline at one of its ends, possibly a read error. V gene TRBV7-7 combines with J gene TRBJ2-1; 11 nucleotides match TRBD1. The CDR3 loop spans 15 amino acids. Germline loops: CDR1 SSHAT, CDR2 FNYEAQ (reference sequence). CDR3 in DNA: TGTGCTAGCAGCTTTAGGGACAGGGGGTACAATGAGCAGTTCTTC. Translated: CASSFRDRGYNEQFF.

J is TRBJ2-3 and V is TRBV7-9; no firm D call. There are 17 residues in the CDR3. Trimming removed 5 bases from V and 2 bases from J, with 20 bases in between. Germline V gene sequence: CDR1 SEHNR, CDR2 FQNEAQ (reference sequence). The CDR3 loop reads CASSPRGGLENTDTQYF. The CDR3 DNA reads as TGTGCCAGCAGCCCCCGAGGCGGCCTAGAAAACACAGATACGCAGTATTTT.

This rearrangement joins TRBV24-1 to TRBJ2-2; TRBD2 might be the D (5 bases). CDR3 size: 16 residues. CDR1 and CDR2 from the germline V gene are KGHDR and SFDVKD. Trimming stripped 1 base from V and 3 bases from J, with 11 bases between. The CDR3 protein is CATSDFLTRDTGELFF. The CDR3 nucleotides are TGTGCCACCAGTGATTTTTTGACGCGGGACACCGGGGAGCTGTTTTTT.

The chain joins TRBV5-6 to TRBJ2-3; 11 bases agree with TRBD2. CDR1 is SGHDT and CDR2 is YYEEEE in the germline V gene. Trimming cost V 6 bases and J 4 bases; bases outside gene matches: 4. This CDR3 region has 14 residues. CDR3 region: CASNIAGGPDTQYF. The CDR3 region has the DNA TGTGCCAGCAACATAGCGGGGGGGCCAGATACGCAGTATTTT.

This chain uses TRBV29-1 with TRBJ2-5; D is unresolved. V was trimmed by 3 bases and J by 1 base, leaving 6 bases between them. CDR1 is SQVTM, CDR2 ANQGSEA, per germline. CDR3 length: 12 residues. The CDR3 protein is CSVEAGQETQYF. CDR3 DNA sequence: TGCAGCGTTGAGGCAGGCCAAGAGACCCAGTACTTC.

The table lists this clone with a few counts. The rearrangement joins TRBV7-9 to TRBJ1-5, with TRBD1 matching over 9 bases. The germline V gene has CDR1 SEHNR and CDR2 FQNEAQ (reference sequence). The CDR3 spans 14 residues. With 3 bases clipped from V and 4 bases from J, the junction kept 1 base outside the gene matches. CDR3 residues: CASSLGTGNQPQHF. The CDR3 DNA sequence: TGTGCCAGCAGCTTGGGGACAGGGAATCAGCCCCAGCATTTT.

V gene TRBV28 combines with J gene TRBJ2-3, with 7 bases aligning to TRBD2. V lost 3 bases and J lost 4; bases outside the gene matches: 1. From germline, CDR1 is MDHEN and CDR2 SYDVKM. The CDR3 is 13 residues long. The chain's CDR3 is CASSFSGADTQYF. The DNA of the CDR3 is TGTGCCAGCAGTTTCAGCGGGGCAGATACGCAGTATTTT. The whole variable domain, filled in from reference TRBV28 and TRBJ2-3, reads DVKVTQSSRYLVKRTGEKVFLECVQDMDHENMFWYRQDPGLGLRLIYFSYDVKMKEKGDIPEGYSVSREKKERFSLILESASTNQTSMYLCASSFSGADTQYFGPGTRLTVL.

V is TRBV9 and J is TRBJ1-2, with D uncertain. The CDR3 extends over 12 amino acids. Germline assignment: CDR1 SGDLS and CDR2 YYNGEE. Trimming removed 6 bases from V and 4 bases from J, with 10 bases in between. Here the CDR3 reads CASTPGGYGYTF. The CDR3 DNA reads as TGTGCCAGCACACCCGGAGGCTATGGCTACACCTTC.